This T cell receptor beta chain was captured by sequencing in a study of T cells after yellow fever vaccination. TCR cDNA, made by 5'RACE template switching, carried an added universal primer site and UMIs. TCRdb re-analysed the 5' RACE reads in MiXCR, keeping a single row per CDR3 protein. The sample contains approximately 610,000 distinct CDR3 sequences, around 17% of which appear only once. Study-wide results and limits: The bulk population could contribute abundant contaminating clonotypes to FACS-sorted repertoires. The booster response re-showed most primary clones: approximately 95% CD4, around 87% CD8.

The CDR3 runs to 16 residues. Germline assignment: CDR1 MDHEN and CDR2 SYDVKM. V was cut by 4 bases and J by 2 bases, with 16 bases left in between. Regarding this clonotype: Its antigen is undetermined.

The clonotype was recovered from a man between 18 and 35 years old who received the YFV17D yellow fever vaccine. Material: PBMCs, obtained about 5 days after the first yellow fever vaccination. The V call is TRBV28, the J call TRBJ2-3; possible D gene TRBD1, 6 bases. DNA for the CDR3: TGTGCCAGCAGTTACCCGCAGGGGTCTGACACAGATACGCAGTATTTT. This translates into CASSYPQGSDTDTQYF.